This T cell receptor beta chain was sequenced for a study of blood T cell repertoires in COVID-19. This table comes from immunoSEQ multiplex PCR, and its TCRdb copy is limited to in-frame clones, with some not included. This table holds about 27,000 clones, 88% found once. This CDR3 is built from 18 residues. Per germline, CDR1 SEHNR and CDR2 FQNEAQ (reference sequence). After removal of 5 bases from V and 2 bases from J, the junction contained 14 bases not matched to a gene. The sequencing input was peripheral blood. The rearrangement uses TRBV7-9 and TRBJ2-1; TRBD2 matches 8 bases. The TCR sequence derives from a woman between 50 and 59 years old with active COVID-19. The CDR3 nucleotides read TGTGCCAGCAGCCCCCCTGGGCCGGGACTAGATACCTACAATGAGCAGTTCTTC. Its protein is CASSPPGPGLDTYNEQFF.